What follows are 28 T cell receptor beta chains derived from one specimen sequenced in a study of human T cells and chemical hapten exposure. TCRdb re-analysed the RACE reads in MiXCR, keeping a single row per CDR3 protein. This table has 95,000 or so distinct CDR3 sequences, more than 9.5% appearing once. Time point described: patch test 2, 6 weeks after DPC sensitization. Treatment of the sample: therapeutic diphenylcyclopropenone sensitization with weekly scalp DPC. The sample was whole blood, taken in connection with sensitization to the hapten diphenylcyclopropenone (DPC). The receptors shown here come from a woman aged 40 to 50 with alopecia areata. Some clones in this sample may be carry-over from other donors' samples.

This clonotype came up many times. The chain combines TRBV20-1 with TRBJ2-1, with 7 bases aligning to TRBD2. The CDR3 has 14 amino acids. The J segment lost 3 bases and the V segment lost 3 bases, leaving 5 bases of the junction unmatched. From germline, CDR1 is DFQATT and CDR2 SNEGSKA (reference sequence). CDR3 residues: CSARRSGNYNEQFF. In nucleotides, the CDR3 is TGCAGTGCTAGGAGAAGCGGGAACTACAATGAGCAGTTCTTC.

The J gene is TRBJ2-5, the V gene TRBV10-2; D might be TRBD1 (5 bases). Germline V CDR1 and CDR2: WSHSY, SAAADI. The CDR3 runs 16 residues. Trimming pared 5 bases from V and 5 bases from J, leaving 21 bases between. The DNA for the CDR3 is TGCGCCAGCAGTATCACCCGGGCTACCAAGGGGGAGACCCAGTACTTC. Amino acids: CASSITRATKGETQYF.

This clonotype was observed a handful of times. The chain joins TRBV5-6 to TRBJ2-2; D gene uncertain. The CDR3 consists of 14 residues. The V end was cut by 0 bases, the J end by 0 bases, with 3 bases between. Germline loops: CDR1 SGHDT, CDR2 YYEEEE. The CDR3 sequence is CASSLVANTGELFF. The CDR3 DNA follows: TGTGCCAGCAGCTTGGTAGCGAACACCGGGGAGCTGTTTTTT. Full variable domain (rest looked up from reference TRBV5-6 and TRBJ2-2): DAGVTQSPTHLIKTRGQQVTLRCSPKSGHDTVSWYQQALGQGPQFIFQYYEEEERQRGNFPDRFSGHQFPNYSSELNVNALLLGDSALYLCASSLVANTGELFFGEGSRLTVL.

The chain has TRBV9 and TRBJ2-2; 7 bases are a match to TRBD2. The CDR3 has 18 amino acids. V shed 0 bases and J 3 bases; nucleotides not matched to a gene: 11. Germline V gene lookup returns CDR1 SGDLS and CDR2 YYNGEE. In DNA form, the CDR3 reads TGTGCCAGCAGCGTAGGCCCCAGGGCTAGCGGATACACCGGGGAGCTGTTTTTT. Translating it yields CASSVGPRASGYTGELFF.

The chain has TRBV12-3 or TRBV12-4 and TRBJ2-7; perhaps TRBD2 as D (5 bases). This CDR3 comprises 14 residues. V was cut by 5 bases and J by 2 bases, with 13 bases left in between. The CDR3 DNA follows: TGTGCCAGCAGTCCAGGACGGGGTCCCTACGAGCAGTACTTC. Protein product: CASSPGRGPYEQYF.

The sample holds one count of this clonotype. This may stem from a read error, because a much larger clone lies one nucleotide away. V is TRBV28 and J is TRBJ2-2; 10 bases line up with TRBD2. V lost 5 bases and J lost 5; bases outside the gene matches: 8. Germline CDR1 reads MDHEN; CDR2 reads SYDVKM. The CDR3 length is 16 residues. CDR3 protein: CASSLQAGGETGELFF. Here the CDR3 DNA reads TGTGCCAGCAGTCTACAAGCGGGAGGGGAAACCGGGGAGCTGTTTTTT.

This chain links TRBV19 with TRBJ1-2; D perhaps matches TRBD1 (5 bases). Looked up from germline, CDR1 is LNHDA and CDR2 is SQIVND (reference sequence). The CDR3 extends over 14 amino acids. The V end lost 3 bases, the J end lost 7 bases, and 15 bases lay between the germline ends. CDR3 sequence: CASSIRDPTGGYTF. In DNA form, the CDR3 reads TGTGCCAGTAGTATCCGGGACCCTACGGGTGGCTACACCTTC.

This clonotype was recorded a few times. The chain carries TRBV28 and TRBJ1-6; D is ambiguous. Germline V gene lookup returns CDR1 MDHEN and CDR2 SYDVKM. The germline V and J ends were trimmed by 5 bases and 10 bases, with 9 bases remaining between them. The CDR3 runs 12 residues. CDR3 DNA: TGTGCCAGCAGTGCCGGTGGCTCACCCCTCCACTTT. This encodes CASSAGGSPLHF.

This clonotype was detected a few times. The chain links TRBV7-9 to TRBJ1-5, with TRBD1 matching 8 bases. Germline CDR1 is SEHNR and CDR2 is FQNEAQ (reference sequence). With V trimmed by 5 bases and J by 7 bases, 7 bases remained unmatched. The CDR3 spans 14 residues. The CDR3 nucleotides are TGTGCCAGCAGCCTGGACAGGGCCCACCAGCCCCAGCATTTT. Translation: CASSLDRAHQPQHF.

This clonotype was seen more than once but under ten times. The chain combines TRBV4-2 with TRBJ2-2; D is ambiguous. V shed 0 bases and J shed 7 bases, with 6 bases lying between them. The length of the CDR3 is 13 residues. CDR1 is LGHNA, CDR2 YNFKEQ, per germline. In DNA, the CDR3 is TGTGCCAGCAGCCAAGATATTCTCGGGGAGCTGTTTTTT. This sequence encodes CASSQDILGELFF.

This clonotype was detected many times. The rearrangement links TRBV4-3 to TRBJ1-5; D possibly corresponds to TRBD1 (6 bases). The germline V gene encodes CDR1 LGHNA and CDR2 YSLEER. This CDR3 has 13 amino acids. The V and J ends lost 0 bases and 8 bases respectively, with 8 bases between them. The CDR3 is CASSQDRGEPQHF. The CDR3 DNA is TGCGCCAGCAGCCAAGATAGGGGGGAGCCCCAGCATTTT.

The rearrangement links TRBV2 to TRBJ2-5, with 8 bases fitting TRBD1. Trimming removed 6 bases from V and 5 bases from J; junction bases left unmatched: 8. The CDR3 covers 14 residues. Germline values: CDR1 SNHLY, CDR2 FYNNEI. The CDR3 DNA sequence: TGTGCCAGCAGGGCACAGGGGGTTGGGGAGACCCAGTACTTC. As protein: CASRAQGVGETQYF.

This clonotype was picked up a small number of times. The chain carries TRBV9 and TRBJ2-5, with D possibly matching TRBD2 (5 bases). CDR1 and CDR2 (germline): SGDLS, YYNGEE. CDR3 length: 14 amino acids. Trimming removed 2 bases from V and 5 bases from J, with 13 bases in between. CDR3 nucleotide sequence: TGTGCCAGCAGCGTTCGGGCGGCTAGCGAGACCCAGTACTTC. It is translated as CASSVRAASETQYF.

The chain has TRBV12-3 or TRBV12-4 and TRBJ2-1, with a tentative D call TRBD2 (5 bases). The CDR3 length is 13 residues. The V gene lost 6 bases and the J gene lost 4 bases, with 10 bases spanning the gap. In nucleotides, the CDR3 is TGTGCCAGCAGCCCCGGACTTTACAATGAGCAGTTCTTC. Translation gives CASSPGLYNEQFF.

This clonotype has a count of ten or more. V gene TRBV6-2 or TRBV6-3 combines with J gene TRBJ2-7; tentatively, D is TRBD1 (6 bases). Trimming removed 1 base at V and 8 bases at J, with 12 bases between. This CDR3 spans 13 amino acids. Per the germline V gene, CDR1 is MNHEY and CDR2 is SVGEGT. This CDR3 reads CASSYFQGPQQYF. In DNA form, the CDR3 reads TGTGCCAGCAGTTACTTCCAGGGGCCGCAGCAGTACTTC.

The J gene is TRBJ2-7, the V gene TRBV29-1; TRBD2 agrees at 13 bases. The V gene end was trimmed by 6 bases and the J gene end by 0 bases; junction bases not matched to a gene: 5. This CDR3 has 15 residues. The germline gives CDR1 SQVTM, CDR2 ANQGSEA. The CDR3 reads CSVGGTSGTSYEQYF. CDR3 DNA sequence: TGCAGCGTGGGAGGGACTAGCGGGACCTCCTACGAGCAGTACTTC.

Ten or more counts support this clonotype. The chain joins TRBV5-4 to TRBJ2-1; no clear D gene. Germline V gives CDR1 SGHNT, CDR2 YYREEE (reference sequence). V dropped 6 bases and J dropped 6 bases, with 10 bases sitting between them. The CDR3 length is 12 residues. DNA for the CDR3: TGTGCCAGCACCAAAGCCCCCAATGAGCAGTTCTTC. Its protein product is CASTKAPNEQFF. The complete variable domain, with remaining parts taken from reference TRBV5-4 and TRBJ2-1, reads ETGVTQSPTHLIKTRGQQVTLRCSSQSGHNTVSWYQQALGQGPQFIFQYYREEENGRGNFPPRFSGLQFPNYSSELNVNALELDDSALYLCASTKAPNEQFFGPGTRLTVL.

The sample holds many counts of this clonotype. This chain joins TRBV4-3 and TRBJ2-7; 11 bases map to TRBD2. Germline values: CDR1 LGHNA, CDR2 YSLEER. V dropped 4 bases and J dropped 5; count of bases not matched to a gene: 4. The CDR3 runs 14 residues. CDR3 sequence reads: CASSPGLAAHEQYF. The CDR3 coding sequence is TGCGCCAGCAGCCCGGGACTAGCGGCCCACGAGCAGTACTTC.

In its sample, this clonotype was seen a few times. This rearrangement joins TRBV12-5 to TRBJ2-3; 10 bases are a match to TRBD2. The V segment lost 6 bases and the J segment 6 bases; nucleotides outside the gene matches: 6. Germline CDR1 reads LGHNT; CDR2 reads FRNRAP. This CDR3 contains 14 residues. The CDR3 loop is CASGPSSGGDTQYF. The CDR3 nucleotides are TGTGCTAGTGGCCCATCTAGCGGGGGTGATACGCAGTATTTT.

This clonotype was recorded at least ten times. This rearrangement joins TRBV6-2 or TRBV6-3 to TRBJ1-2, with D tentatively TRBD1 (6 bases). Trimming left V 7 bases short and J 4 bases short, with 13 bases between. Looked up from germline, CDR1 is MNHEY and CDR2 is SVGEGT. The CDR3 is made up of 13 amino acids. CDR3 DNA: TGTGCCAGCAACGACGGACAGAGCTATGGCTACACCTTC. Translation gives CASNDGQSYGYTF.

This clonotype was seen ten or more times. The rearrangement uses TRBV30 and TRBJ2-7; 10 bases are shared with TRBD2. V gave up 7 bases and J gave up 7 bases; unmatched junction bases: 10. Germline values: CDR1 GTSNPN, CDR2 SVGIG (reference sequence). CDR3 length equals 13 residues. CDR3 sequence reads: CASSTSGRREQYF. The CDR3 region has the DNA TGTGCCTCCTCGACTAGCGGGCGTAGAGAGCAGTACTTC.

The rearrangement uses TRBV29-1 and TRBJ2-7; 7 nucleotides line up with TRBD1. V lost 6 bases, J lost 0 bases, and 5 bases stayed unmatched. CDR3 length equals 13 residues. Germline loops: CDR1 SQVTM, CDR2 ANQGSEA. The CDR3 sequence: CSVPGTDSYEQYF. As DNA, the CDR3 is TGCAGCGTCCCAGGGACAGACTCCTACGAGCAGTACTTC.

This clonotype has just a few counts. The chain is built from TRBV4-3 and TRBJ2-1; perhaps TRBD2 as D (5 bases). Germline CDR1 is LGHNA and CDR2 is YSLEER. This CDR3 is built from 16 residues. Trimming removed 1 base at V and 2 bases at J, with 12 bases between. This chain's CDR3 is CASSQANLRAYNEQFF. CDR3 DNA: TGCGCCAGCAGCCAAGCCAACTTGAGGGCCTACAATGAGCAGTTCTTC.

Ten or more counts support this clonotype. This chain links TRBV9 with TRBJ2-2; D is unclear. Looked up from germline, CDR1 is SGDLS and CDR2 is YYNGEE. Trimming removed 5 bases at V and 1 base at J, with 9 bases between. CDR3 length: 14 amino acids. The CDR3 here is CASRNLGNTGELFF. CDR3 coding DNA: TGTGCCAGCAGGAACCTAGGGAACACCGGGGAGCTGTTTTTT. Full variable domain (remainder filled in from reference TRBV9 and TRBJ2-2): DSGVTQTPKHLITATGQRVTLRCSPRSGDLSVYWYQQSLDQGLQFLIQYYNGEERAKGNILERFSAQQFPDLHSELNLSSLELGDSALYFCASRNLGNTGELFFGEGSRLTVL.

This clonotype was detected ten times or more. V usage is TRBV29-1 and J usage is TRBJ2-1; 7 nucleotides align to TRBD2. Trimming cost V 4 bases and J 5 bases; bases outside gene matches: 5. There are 13 residues in the CDR3. Germline loops: CDR1 SQVTM, CDR2 ANQGSEA. The CDR3 DNA sequence: TGCAGCGTTGTCAGGACTAGAGACAATGAGCAGTTCTTC. Encoded protein: CSVVRTRDNEQFF.

The chain has TRBV29-1 and TRBJ2-5; D might be TRBD2 (5 bases). Looked up from germline, CDR1 is SQVTM and CDR2 is ANQGSEA. There are 11 residues in the CDR3. CDR3: CTSRVDETQYF. CDR3 DNA: TGCACGTCGCGGGTGGATGAGACCCAGTACTTC.

This clonotype was counted ten times or more. The chain carries TRBV7-6 and TRBJ2-6; the D gene is possibly TRBD1 (6 bases). The CDR3 spans 17 residues. The germline gives CDR1 SGHVS, CDR2 FNYEAQ. The V end lost 2 bases, the J end lost 1 base, and 12 bases lay between the germline ends. The CDR3 DNA reads TGTGCCAGCAGCTTACGGGACAAACAATCTGGGGCCAACGTCCTGACTTTC. Amino acid sequence: CASSLRDKQSGANVLTF.

This clonotype appeared a few times. The CDR3 loop is CSARDPRVYYGYTF. Here the CDR3 DNA reads TGCAGTGCTAGAGATCCTAGGGTTTACTATGGCTACACCTTC. The J gene is TRBJ1-2, the V gene TRBV20-1, with D unresolved. In germline, CDR1 is DFQATT, CDR2 SNEGSKA (reference sequence). The germline V and J ends were trimmed by 0 bases and 3 bases, with 11 bases remaining between them. The CDR3 runs to 14 residues.